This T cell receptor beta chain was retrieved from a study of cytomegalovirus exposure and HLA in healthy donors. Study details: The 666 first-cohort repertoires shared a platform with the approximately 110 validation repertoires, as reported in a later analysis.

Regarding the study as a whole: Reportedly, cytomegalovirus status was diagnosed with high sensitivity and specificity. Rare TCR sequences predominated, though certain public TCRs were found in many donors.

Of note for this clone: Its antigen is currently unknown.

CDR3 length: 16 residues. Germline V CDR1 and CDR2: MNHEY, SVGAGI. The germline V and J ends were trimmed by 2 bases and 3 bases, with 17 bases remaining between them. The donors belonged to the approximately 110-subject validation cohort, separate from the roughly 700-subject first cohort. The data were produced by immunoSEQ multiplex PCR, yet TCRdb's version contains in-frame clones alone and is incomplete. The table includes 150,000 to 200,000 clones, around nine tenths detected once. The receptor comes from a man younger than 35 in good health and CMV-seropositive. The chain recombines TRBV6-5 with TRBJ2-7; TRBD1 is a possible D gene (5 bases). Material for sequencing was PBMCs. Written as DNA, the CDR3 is TGTGCCAGCAGTTACGGGTACGTGGCAGGGAACTACGAGCAGTACTTC. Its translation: CASSYGYVAGNYEQYF.